The subject of this entry is one TCR beta chain. This clone's antigen is unknown. One base away there is no much larger clone; base qualities are not given. This sample was taken from a study of blood T cell repertoires in COVID-19 (TCRdb year 2020). Context from the whole study: Collaborator samples came from the United States, Italy and Spain and covered acute and convalescent phases of COVID-19. Samples came from the ongoing ImmuneRACE study (first 160 participants) plus 1,254 subjects from 6 global collaborators. The prospective study material was composed of cDNA or gDNA derived from T cells, B-cell-depleted T cells, or PBMCs. The repertoires were released in a freely available public database intended as a resource for research on the immune response to SARS-CoV-2. The sample metadata nearly always contained a de-identified subject ID, COVID-19 status, age in years and sex. The dataset comprised deeply sampled blood TCRbeta repertoires from subjects exposed to, actively infected with, or recovered from COVID-19. Where HLA class I and class II types were available, the types were taken from metadata supplied by the sample provider, not from assay-based typing.

In the prospective study, participants were about 18 to 90 years old, resided in 20 to 30 geographic areas of the United States, and were enrolled through a virtual design. In the prospective study, participants were assigned to cohorts based on the clinical history participants reported in a screening survey and a study questionnaire. Recovered participants in ImmuneRACE Cohort 3 were defined by two consecutive negative NP/OP PCR tests, clearance by a healthcare professional, or resolution of symptoms. Each participant in the prospective study had whole blood, serum and a nasopharyngeal or oropharyngeal swab collected by mobile phlebotomists. Additional blood draws and questionnaires over a 2-month period could optionally be provided by prospective study participants. Blood samples from the prospective study were shipped frozen or at room temperature prior to DNA extraction. Points the paper makes about the study in general: Clinical and demographic metadata were provided uncurated, with the amount varying by source and participant.

CDR1 and CDR2 were assigned from the germline V gene as MNHEY and SVGAGI. Trimming removed 6 bases from V and 11 bases from J, leaving 16 bases between the germline ends. The cysteine opens and the phenylalanine closes a CDR3 of 12 amino acids. Of all the DNA, just the CDR3 is kept, 36 bases in frame from base 1. TCRbeta CDR3 regions were amplified from genomic DNA by means of the immunoSEQ Assay, a bias-controlled multiplex PCR. In the paper's pipeline: The number of nucleated cells in each sample was estimated from the amplification of reference gene primers within the assay. Sequence reads were collapsed and filtered to measure the absolute abundance of every unique TCRbeta CDR3 rearrangement. For each sample, productive Simpson clonality was calculated as the square root of Simpson's diversity index across productive rearrangements. TCRdb provides this immuneACCESS table in a form limited to in-frame rearrangements. Some clones are lacking; in checked studies, under half of them reflect an unresolved V gene, and why the rest are absent is not known. The V and J calls and the clone size are those of that table, but D and trimming were determined from the DNA. This sample is represented by 330,000 or so clones; 80% to 90% of them were singletons. The biggest ten clones account for about 5% of the sample.

The chain couples TRBV6-5 to TRBJ1-2; a weak D assignment points to TRBD1 (5 bases agree). This clonotype originated in a man aged 25 to 40 who had recovered from COVID-19. The sample taken for sequencing was PBMCs or T cells enriched from blood (not recorded which). The encoded CDR3 is CASRRGPGGYTF. The nucleotide sequence is given as TGTGCCAGCAGGCGAGGACCCGGGGGTTACACCTTC.